The T cell receptor (beta chain) under discussion was sequenced for a study of tumor-infiltrating lymphocytes in glioblastoma multiforme. This CDR3 has 12 residues. Trimming stripped 9 bases from V and 3 bases from J, with 12 bases between. Per germline, CDR1 MDHEN and CDR2 SYDVKM. TCR beta libraries were built from RNA through three nested multiplex PCR rounds using modified ARM-PCR. TCRB cDNA was made from approximately 550 ng total RNA. These TCRB libraries lack any described unique molecular identifiers. TCRdb passed the multiplex PCR reads through MiXCR, listing each CDR3 protein once. Seen here are about 13,000 distinct CDR3 sequences, roughly 68% observed once, and the top ten hold approximately 28%. General study results and limits: TCR plus mutation findings rest on a single glioblastoma patient. Clone frequencies may be distorted by unequal TCR transcripts per cell.

At least ten counts were recorded for this clonotype. Its antigen is still unknown. Sequenced input: brain tumor tissue. J is TRBJ2-7 and V is TRBV28, with a weak D call TRBD2 (6 bases). The TCR originated in a male donor with glioblastoma. For the CDR3, the DNA is TGTGCCAGTGGGGACGGGAGCTACGAGCAGTACTTC. It codes for CASGDGSYEQYF.